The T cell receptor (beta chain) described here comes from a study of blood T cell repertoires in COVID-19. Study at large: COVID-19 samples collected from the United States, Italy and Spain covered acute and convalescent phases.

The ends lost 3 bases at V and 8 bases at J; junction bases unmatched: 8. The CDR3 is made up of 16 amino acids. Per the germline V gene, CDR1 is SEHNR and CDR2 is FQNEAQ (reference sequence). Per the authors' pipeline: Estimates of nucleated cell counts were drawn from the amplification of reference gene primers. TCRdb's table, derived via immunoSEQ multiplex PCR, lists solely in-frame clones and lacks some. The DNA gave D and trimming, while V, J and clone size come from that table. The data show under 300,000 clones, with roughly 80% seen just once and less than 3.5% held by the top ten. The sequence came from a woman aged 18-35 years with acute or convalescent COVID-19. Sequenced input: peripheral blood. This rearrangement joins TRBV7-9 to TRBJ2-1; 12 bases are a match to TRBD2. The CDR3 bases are TGTGCCAGCAGCTTGGCGACCCTAGCGGGAGGGGATGAGCAGTTCTTC. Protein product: CASSLATLAGGDEQFF.